This is a list of T cell receptor beta chains from one sample in a study of shared clonotypes between healthy human individuals. TCRdb keeps only in-frame clones here, not all; method: immunoSEQ multiplex PCR. The table records 1,500,000 or so clones, about 96% of them present only once. The sample consisted of naive CD4+ T cells sorted from blood. The source is a man aged 30 to 39 in good health. Each CDR3 is given with its conserved first and last residue. D genes are given only for firm matches. Size tells how often a clone was seen (once, few, many) or the class of an expanded clone, and some rows leave it out.

V: TRBV9
J: TRBJ2-7
size: -
D: -
CDR3: CASSVGASHEQYF
DNA: TGTGCCAGCAGCGTAGGGGCTTCCCACGAGCAGTACTTC

V: TRBV14
J: TRBJ2-3
size: -
D: TRBD1
CDR3: CASSPFKGRDRLTDTQYF
DNA: TGTGCCAGCAGCCCATTCAAAGGCCGGGACAGGCTAACAGATACGCAGTATTTT

V: TRBV11-2
J: TRBJ2-7
size: -
D: TRBD2
CDR3: CASSLELAGGYEQYF
DNA: TGTGCCAGCAGCTTAGAGCTAGCGGGGGGCTACGAGCAGTACTTC

V: TRBV27
J: TRBJ1-1
size: -
D: TRBD1
CDR3: CASSSLRTGGITEAFF
DNA: TGTGCCAGCAGTTCACTCCGGACAGGGGGGATCACTGAAGCTTTCTTT

V: TRBV7-6
J: TRBJ2-7
size: -
D: -
CDR3: CASSLERYEQYF
DNA: TGTGCCAGCAGCTTAGAGAGGTACGAGCAGTACTTC

V: TRBV4-1
J: TRBJ1-5
size: -
D: -
CDR3: CASSQDLTRQPQHF
DNA: TGCGCCAGCAGCCAAGATTTGACTCGCCAGCCCCAGCATTTT

V: TRBV10-3
J: TRBJ2-1
size: -
D: -
CDR3: CAISVVGAVSNEQFF
DNA: TGTGCCATCAGTGTTGTCGGGGCTGTTAGCAATGAGCAGTTCTTC

V: TRBV29-1
J: TRBJ2-7
size: -
D: TRBD2
CDR3: CSVGAGGPVEQYF
DNA: TGCAGCGTTGGTGCGGGAGGGCCGGTGGAGCAGTACTTC

V: TRBV9
J: TRBJ2-1
size: once
D: -
CDR3: CASTVPPVPNSYNEQFF
DNA: TGTGCCAGCACCGTACCACCGGTGCCCAACTCCTACAATGAGCAGTTCTTC

V: TRBV10-1
J: TRBJ2-7
size: -
D: -
CDR3: CATDRDGGPKGYF
DNA: TGCGCTACTGACCGGGACGGCGGGCCCAAAGGGTACTTC

V: TRBV5-5
J: TRBJ2-3
size: -
D: TRBD2
CDR3: CASSPTPLAGEGYTQYF
DNA: TGTGCCAGCAGCCCCACTCCCTTAGCGGGAGAGGGATATACGCAGTATTTT

V: TRBV2
J: TRBJ2-4
size: -
D: -
CDR3: CASSDPGSAKNIQYF
DNA: TGTGCCAGCAGTGACCCCGGATCGGCCAAAAACATTCAGTACTTC

V: TRBV12-5
J: TRBJ1-3
size: -
D: -
CDR3: CASGRGVGNTIYF
DNA: TGTGCTAGTGGCCGGGGTGTGGGAAACACCATATATTTT

V: TRBV7-9
J: TRBJ2-3
size: -
D: -
CDR3: CASSYGSMRLGTDTQYF
DNA: TGTGCCAGCAGCTATGGGTCGATGCGTCTGGGCACAGATACGCAGTATTTT

V: TRBV5-1
J: TRBJ2-1
size: -
D: -
CDR3: CASSLVKGGGNEQFF
DNA: TGCGCCAGCAGCTTGGTGAAAGGGGGTGGCAATGAGCAGTTCTTC

V: TRBV28
J: TRBJ1-4
size: -
D: -
CDR3: CASSSQGTTNEKLFF
DNA: TGTGCCAGCAGTTCCCAGGGAACAACTAATGAAAAACTGTTTTTT

V: TRBV5-1
J: TRBJ1-3
size: -
D: -
CDR3: CASSPYIGADSGNTIYF
DNA: TGCGCCAGCAGCCCCTATATAGGAGCCGACTCTGGAAACACCATATATTTT

V: TRBV5-1
J: TRBJ1-2
size: once
D: -
CDR3: CASSLGGAPGYTF
DNA: TGCGCCAGCAGCTTGGGAGGGGCGCCGGGCTACACCTTC

V: TRBV9
J: TRBJ2-3
size: -
D: -
CDR3: CASSVAVGGGRDTQYF
DNA: TGTGCCAGCAGCGTAGCGGTGGGGGGGGGCAGAGATACGCAGTATTTT

V: TRBV6-1
J: TRBJ1-1
size: -
D: TRBD1
CDR3: CASSTGQARTAEAFF
DNA: TGTGCCAGCAGTACCGGACAGGCTCGAACTGCTGAAGCTTTCTTT

V: TRBV21-1
J: TRBJ2-5
size: -
D: -
CDR3: CASSKKGTGQLTQETQYF
DNA: TGTGCCAGCAGCAAAAAAGGGACCGGACAGCTCACCCAAGAGACCCAGTACTTC

V: TRBV2
J: TRBJ2-2
size: -
D: -
CDR3: CASSEGVDGELFF
DNA: TGTGCCAGCAGTGAGGGTGTCGACGGGGAGCTGTTTTTT

V: TRBV11-3
J: TRBJ2-5
size: -
D: -
CDR3: CASSLDYGETQYF
DNA: TGTGCCAGCAGCTTAGATTACGGAGAGACCCAGTACTTC

V: TRBV6-1
J: TRBJ2-1
size: -
D: TRBD2
CDR3: CASSAEAGNSYNEQFF
DNA: TGTGCCAGCAGTGCAGAAGCGGGAAACTCCTACAATGAGCAGTTCTTC

V: TRBV28
J: TRBJ2-6
size: -
D: TRBD2
CDR3: CASSSGGSGANVLTF
DNA: TGTGCCAGCAGTTCGGGAGGCTCGGGGGCCAACGTCCTGACTTTC

V: TRBV19
J: TRBJ2-7
size: -
D: -
CDR3: CASSSGQGTYEQYF
DNA: -

V: TRBV11-2
J: TRBJ2-7
size: few
D: TRBD1
CDR3: CASSRQGYEQYF
DNA: TGTGCCAGCAGCCGACAGGGCTACGAGCAGTACTTC

V: TRBV23-1
J: TRBJ2-7
size: -
D: TRBD2
CDR3: CASSRDSGIYEQYF
DNA: TGCGCCAGCAGTCGGGATAGCGGGATCTACGAGCAGTACTTC

V: TRBV30
J: TRBJ2-2
size: -
D: TRBD2
CDR3: CAWSVVRRTSANTGELFF
DNA: TGTGCCTGGAGTGTAGTCCGTCGGACTAGCGCGAACACCGGGGAGCTGTTTTTT

V: TRBV7-2
J: TRBJ2-1
size: -
D: -
CDR3: CASSLEVDSYNEQFF
DNA: TGTGCCAGCAGCTTAGAGGTAGACTCCTACAATGAGCAGTTCTTC

V: TRBV19
J: TRBJ1-5
size: -
D: -
CDR3: CASSIVGGSNQPQHF
DNA: TGTGCCAGTAGTATAGTCGGTGGCAGCAATCAGCCCCAGCATTTT

V: TRBV2
J: TRBJ2-5
size: -
D: -
CDR3: CASSAGPTETQYF
DNA: TGTGCCAGCAGCGCAGGACCTACAGAGACCCAGTACTTC

V: TRBV29-1
J: TRBJ2-7
size: -
D: -
CDR3: CSVVIGAPPRQYF
DNA: TGCAGCGTTGTAATTGGGGCCCCTCCTAGGCAGTACTTC

V: TRBV10-2
J: TRBJ2-7
size: -
D: TRBD2
CDR3: CASNGGEAYEQYF
DNA: TGCGCCAGCAACGGGGGGGAGGCCTACGAGCAGTACTTC

V: TRBV7-8
J: TRBJ2-2
size: -
D: -
CDR3: CASSHRRDGELFF
DNA: TGTGCCAGCAGCCACCGACGGGACGGGGAGCTGTTTTTT

V: TRBV28
J: TRBJ2-3
size: -
D: TRBD2
CDR3: CASSIPGLAGVYDTQYF
DNA: TGTGCCAGCAGTATCCCGGGACTAGCGGGAGTCTATGATACGCAGTATTTT

V: TRBV5-1
J: TRBJ2-1
size: once
D: TRBD1
CDR3: CASSLGQGDHEQFF
DNA: TGCGCCAGCAGCTTAGGACAGGGGGACCATGAGCAGTTCTTC

V: TRBV7-9
J: TRBJ2-1
size: -
D: TRBD1
CDR3: CASSLVGRTGGLNNEQFF
DNA: TGTGCCAGCAGCTTAGTGGGCCGCACAGGGGGACTCAACAATGAGCAGTTCTTC

V: TRBV30
J: TRBJ2-3
size: -
D: -
CDR3: CAWSAGQGNTDTQYF
DNA: TGTGCCTGGAGTGCCGGTCAAGGTAACACAGATACGCAGTATTTT